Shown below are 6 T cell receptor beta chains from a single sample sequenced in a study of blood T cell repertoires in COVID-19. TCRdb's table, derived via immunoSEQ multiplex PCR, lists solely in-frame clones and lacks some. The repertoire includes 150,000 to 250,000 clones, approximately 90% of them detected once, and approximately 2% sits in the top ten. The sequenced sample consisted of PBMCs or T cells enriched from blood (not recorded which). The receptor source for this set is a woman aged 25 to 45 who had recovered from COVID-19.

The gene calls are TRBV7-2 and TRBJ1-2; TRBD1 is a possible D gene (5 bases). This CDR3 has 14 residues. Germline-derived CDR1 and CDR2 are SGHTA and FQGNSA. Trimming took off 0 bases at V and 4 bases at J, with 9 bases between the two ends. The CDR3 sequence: CASSLAQARYGYTF. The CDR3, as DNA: TGTGCCAGCAGCTTAGCACAGGCCCGCTATGGCTACACCTTC.

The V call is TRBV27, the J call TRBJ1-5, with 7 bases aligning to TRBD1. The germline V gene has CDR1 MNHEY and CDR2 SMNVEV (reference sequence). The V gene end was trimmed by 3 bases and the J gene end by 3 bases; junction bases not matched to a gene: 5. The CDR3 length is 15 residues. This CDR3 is CASSFVGQNNQPQHF. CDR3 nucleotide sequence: TGTGCCAGCAGTTTTGTGGGACAGAACAATCAGCCCCAGCATTTT.

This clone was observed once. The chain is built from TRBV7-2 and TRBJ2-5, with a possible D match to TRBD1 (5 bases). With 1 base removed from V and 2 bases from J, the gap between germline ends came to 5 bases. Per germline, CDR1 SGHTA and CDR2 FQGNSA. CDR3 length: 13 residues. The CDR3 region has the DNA TGTGCCAGCAGCTTAGGACAGCAAGAGACCCAGTACTTC. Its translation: CASSLGQQETQYF.

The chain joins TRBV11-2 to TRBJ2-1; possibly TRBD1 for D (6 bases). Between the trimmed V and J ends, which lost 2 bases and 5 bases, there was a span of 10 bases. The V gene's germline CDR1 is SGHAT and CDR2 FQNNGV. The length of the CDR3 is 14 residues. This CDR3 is CASSLRGNHNEQFF. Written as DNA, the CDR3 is TGTGCCAGCAGCTTAAGGGGGAATCACAATGAGCAGTTCTTC.

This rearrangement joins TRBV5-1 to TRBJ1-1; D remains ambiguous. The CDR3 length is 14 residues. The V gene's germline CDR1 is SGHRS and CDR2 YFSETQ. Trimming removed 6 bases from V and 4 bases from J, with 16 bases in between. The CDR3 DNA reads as TGCGCCAGCACCACCTCCGGAGGGCTCACTGAAGCTTTCTTT. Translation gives CASTTSGGLTEAFF.

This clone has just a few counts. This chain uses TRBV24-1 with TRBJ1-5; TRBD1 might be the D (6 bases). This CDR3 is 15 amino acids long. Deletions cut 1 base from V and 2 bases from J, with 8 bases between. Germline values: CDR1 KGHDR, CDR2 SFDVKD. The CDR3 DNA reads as TGTGCCACCAGTGATTTAGGGGGTGGCAATCAGCCCCAGCATTTT. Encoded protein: CATSDLGGGNQPQHF.